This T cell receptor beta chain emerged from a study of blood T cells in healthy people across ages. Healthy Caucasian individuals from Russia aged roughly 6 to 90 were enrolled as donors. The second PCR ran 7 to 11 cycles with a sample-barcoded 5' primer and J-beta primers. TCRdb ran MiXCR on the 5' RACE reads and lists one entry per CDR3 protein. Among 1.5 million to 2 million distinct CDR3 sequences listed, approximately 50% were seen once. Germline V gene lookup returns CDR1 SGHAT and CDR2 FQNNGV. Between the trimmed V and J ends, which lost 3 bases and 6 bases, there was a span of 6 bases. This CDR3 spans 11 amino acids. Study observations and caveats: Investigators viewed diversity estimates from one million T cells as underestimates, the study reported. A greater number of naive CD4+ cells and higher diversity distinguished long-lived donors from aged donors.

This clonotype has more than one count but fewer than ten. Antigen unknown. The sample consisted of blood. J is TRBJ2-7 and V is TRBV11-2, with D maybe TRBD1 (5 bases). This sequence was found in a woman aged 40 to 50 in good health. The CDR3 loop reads CASSFTGEQYF. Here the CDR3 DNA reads TGTGCCAGCAGCTTTACAGGCGAGCAGTACTTC.